These 17 T cell receptor beta chains were all obtained from the same sample, sequenced in a study of beta chain features in type 1 diabetes. Sequenced material consisted of expressed TCRB transcripts (all of the isolated RNA was reverse transcribed). Measured with immunoSEQ multiplex PCR; TCRdb has only the in-frame clones, and not every one. The sample has fewer than 550,000 clones, roughly 10% seen once. Sequenced: naive CD4+ T cells from blood. The receptors were gathered from a woman under 30 in good health.

The genes are TRBV7-2 and TRBJ2-5; the D gene is possibly TRBD2 (6 bases). Germline V gene lookup returns CDR1 SGHTA and CDR2 FQGNSA. This CDR3 contains 13 residues. Trimming removed 4 bases at V and 5 bases at J, with 11 bases between. The chain's CDR3 is CASSYERVETQYF. The DNA of the CDR3 is TGTGCCAGCAGCTACGAGCGGGTGGAGACCCAGTACTTC.

The chain uses TRBV4-2 and TRBJ1-4; D is uncertain. CDR3 length equals 16 residues. CDR1 is LGHNA and CDR2 is YNFKEQ in the germline V gene. Trimming cost V 2 bases and J 0 bases, with 10 bases left between them. CDR3 bases: TGTGCCAGCAGCCAAAGCCGGTGGGCAACTAATGAAAAACTGTTTTTT. It encodes CASSQSRWATNEKLFF.

This clone was counted only a few times. V is TRBV30 and J is TRBJ2-1; 9 bases align to TRBD2. The CDR3 totals 17 residues. The trim removed 3 bases at V and 4 bases at J, leaving 13 bases unmatched. The germline V gene encodes CDR1 GTSNPN and CDR2 SVGIG (reference sequence). This CDR3 is CAWRFQFGLAGYNEQFF. The CDR3 region has the DNA TGTGCCTGGAGATTTCAGTTCGGCCTAGCGGGATACAATGAGCAGTTCTTC.

This clone was counted between two and nine times. At one end the junction does not follow the germline gene, possibly because of a read error. The V and J genes are TRBV14 and TRBJ1-3; D gene ambiguous. Germline CDR1 reads SGHDN; CDR2 reads FVKESK. The CDR3 has 15 amino acids. DNA of the CDR3: TGTGCCAGCAGCCCTGCGTTATTCGCTGGACACACCATATATTTT. Translating it yields CASSPALFAGHTIYF.

The V gene is TRBV7-2, the J gene TRBJ2-3; D possibly corresponds to TRBD2 (5 bases). CDR1 and CDR2 (germline): SGHTA, FQGNSA. The CDR3 has 13 amino acids. Between the trimmed V and J ends, which lost 4 bases and 7 bases, there was a span of 12 bases. The CDR3: CASSSPGGYTQYF. As DNA, the CDR3 is TGTGCCAGCAGCTCCCCCGGCGGGTATACGCAGTATTTT. Full variable domain (outside the CDR3, taken from reference TRBV7-2 and TRBJ2-3): GAGVSQSPSNKVTEKGKDVELRCDPISGHTALYWYRQSLGQGLEFLIYFQGNSAPDKSGLPSDRFSAERTGGSVSTLTIQRTQQEDSAVYLCASSSPGGYTQYFGPGTRLTVL.

A few counts support this clone. The chain links TRBV12-5 to TRBJ2-1; TRBD2 agrees at 8 bases. After removal of 3 bases from V and 10 bases from J, the junction contained 2 bases not matched to a gene. The germline V gene encodes CDR1 LGHNT and CDR2 FRNRAP. CDR3 length: 12 residues. In DNA form, the CDR3 reads TGTGCTAGTGGTTTTCGGGAGGGCGAGCAGTTCTTC. Encoded protein: CASGFREGEQFF.

The gene calls are TRBV9 and TRBJ2-5, with 8 positions matching TRBD2. The ends lost 0 bases at V and 5 bases at J; junction bases unmatched: 15. From germline, CDR1 is SGDLS and CDR2 YYNGEE. The CDR3 has 18 residues. For the CDR3, the DNA is TGTGCCAGCAGCGTAGCTACCAGCGGGAGAAATAGGGTGGAGACCCAGTACTTC. Amino acids: CASSVATSGRNRVETQYF.

This clone occurred a few times. Other DNA sequences of this sample code for an identical CDR3. The V and J genes are TRBV25-1 and TRBJ2-7; D not resolved. Germline CDR1 is MGHDK and CDR2 is SYGVNS. V was trimmed by 4 bases and J by 2 bases, leaving 3 bases between them. There are 11 residues in the CDR3. The CDR3 sequence: CASSGPYEQYF. The CDR3 bases are TGTGCCAGCAGTGGCCCCTACGAGCAGTACTTC.

In its sample, this clone was seen a few times. The rearrangement joins TRBV10-3 to TRBJ2-7; D gene uncertain. The CDR3 sequence is 15 residues long. Germline CDR1 is ENHRY and CDR2 is SYGVKD. Trimming removed 1 base at V and 3 bases at J, with 13 bases between. CDR3 in DNA: TGTGCCATCAGTGAGTTGCCCGGATCCAACTACGAGCAGTACTTC. Translating gives CAISELPGSNYEQYF.

This clone was found a few times. The chain links TRBV4-1 to TRBJ1-3; TRBD1 aligns across 8 bases. This CDR3 has 14 amino acids. In germline, CDR1 is MGHRA, CDR2 YSYEKL. The V gene end was trimmed by 4 bases and the J gene end by 4 bases; junction bases not matched to a gene: 3. The CDR3 DNA sequence: TGCGCCAGCAGCCCGACAGGGGAAGGAAACACCATATATTTT. It codes for CASSPTGEGNTIYF.

The rearrangement joins TRBV4-2 to TRBJ2-5, with 7 bases identical to TRBD2. After removal of 1 base from V and 0 bases from J, the junction contained 5 bases not matched to a gene. The length of the CDR3 is 16 residues. CDR1 and CDR2 from the germline V gene are LGHNA and YNFKEQ. The CDR3 sequence: CASSQVGGTNQETQYF. In nucleotides, the CDR3 is TGTGCCAGCAGCCAAGTCGGGGGGACTAACCAAGAGACCCAGTACTTC.

The chain carries TRBV28 and TRBJ2-6; TRBD2 agrees at 8 bases. Trimming at V came to 5 bases and at J to 0 bases, leaving 9 bases not matched to a gene. Germline V lookup: CDR1 MDHEN, CDR2 SYDVKM. This CDR3 has 18 amino acids. The CDR3 sequence: CASSNRTSPYSGANVLTF. DNA for the CDR3: TGTGCCAGCAGTAATAGGACTAGCCCTTACTCTGGGGCCAACGTCCTGACTTTC. The entire variable domain, with the rest obtained from reference TRBV28 and TRBJ2-6, is as follows: DVKVTQSSRYLVKRTGEKVFLECVQDMDHENMFWYRQDPGLGLRLIYFSYDVKMKEKGDIPEGYSVSREKKERFSLILESASTNQTSMYLCASSNRTSPYSGANVLTFGAGSRLTVL.

The chain carries TRBV29-1 and TRBJ2-7, with 8 nucleotides matching TRBD1. This CDR3 comprises 12 residues. Germline V CDR1 and CDR2: SQVTM, ANQGSEA. The V gene end was trimmed by 7 bases and the J gene end by 6 bases; junction bases not matched to a gene: 8. The CDR3 sequence is CSASGGVGEQYF. In DNA, the CDR3 is TGCAGCGCCTCAGGGGGCGTCGGCGAGCAGTACTTC.

This chain uses TRBV29-1 with TRBJ2-5, with TRBD1 identical over 7 bases. This CDR3 region has 14 residues. Losses at the gene ends were 7 bases for V and 4 bases for J; bases not matched to a gene: 12. Germline lookup yields CDR1 SQVTM and CDR2 ANQGSEA. The CDR3 bases are TGCAGCGCTGACAGACAACAGGGGCGAGAGACCCAGTACTTC. Its translation: CSADRQQGRETQYF.

The genes are TRBV7-2 and TRBJ2-7, with 10 bases aligning to TRBD2. CDR1 is SGHTA and CDR2 is FQGNSA in the germline V gene. This CDR3 contains 15 residues. Trimming took 8 bases from V and 6 from J; bases not matched to a gene: 13. The CDR3: CASVATGLASPEQYF. CDR3 DNA sequence: TGTGCCAGCGTAGCTACGGGACTAGCGAGCCCCGAGCAGTACTTC.

The chain joins TRBV9 to TRBJ2-2, with D unresolved. The CDR3 spans 14 residues. Germline CDR1 is SGDLS and CDR2 is YYNGEE. V lost 1 base, J lost 1 base, and 5 bases lay in between. This chain's CDR3 is CASSVNGNTGELFF. For the CDR3, the DNA is TGTGCCAGCAGCGTAAATGGGAACACCGGGGAGCTGTTTTTT. The full variable domain, rest sourced from reference TRBV9 and TRBJ2-2, is DSGVTQTPKHLITATGQRVTLRCSPRSGDLSVYWYQQSLDQGLQFLIQYYNGEERAKGNILERFSAQQFPDLHSELNLSSLELGDSALYFCASSVNGNTGELFFGEGSRLTVL.

The V gene is TRBV30, the J gene TRBJ2-1; 7 bases map to TRBD2. This CDR3 spans 16 amino acids. V gave up 1 base and J gave up 0 bases; unmatched junction bases: 6. CDR1 GTSNPN and CDR2 SVGIG come from the germline V gene (reference sequence). The CDR3 sequence is CAWSEASGFSYNEQFF. The CDR3 DNA reads TGTGCCTGGAGTGAGGCTAGCGGTTTCTCCTACAATGAGCAGTTCTTC.